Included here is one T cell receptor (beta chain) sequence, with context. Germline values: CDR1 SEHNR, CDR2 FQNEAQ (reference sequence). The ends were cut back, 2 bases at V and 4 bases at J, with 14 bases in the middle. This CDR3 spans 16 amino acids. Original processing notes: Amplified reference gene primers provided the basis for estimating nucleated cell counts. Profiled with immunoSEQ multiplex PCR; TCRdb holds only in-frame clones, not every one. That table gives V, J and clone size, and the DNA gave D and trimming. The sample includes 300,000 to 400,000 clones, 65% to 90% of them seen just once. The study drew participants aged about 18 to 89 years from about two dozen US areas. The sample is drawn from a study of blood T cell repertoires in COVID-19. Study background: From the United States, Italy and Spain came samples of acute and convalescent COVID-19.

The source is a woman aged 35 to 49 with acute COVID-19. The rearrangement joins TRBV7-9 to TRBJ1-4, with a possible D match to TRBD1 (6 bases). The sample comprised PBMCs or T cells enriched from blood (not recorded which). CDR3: CASSLPTGLGNEKLFF. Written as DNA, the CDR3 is TGTGCCAGCAGCTTACCGACAGGTTTGGGTAATGAAAAACTGTTTTTT.